One T cell receptor beta chain is described in this entry. This specimen belongs to a study of regulatory T cells in long-lasting Graves disease. Germline V gene data show CDR1 as LNHNV and CDR2 as YYDKDF (reference sequence). Trimming removed 0 bases from V and 3 bases from J, with 11 bases in between. The CDR3 runs to 15 residues. This sample's time point: persistent/refractory GD, antithyroid drugs over 5 years with positive TRAb. Researchers made the TCR library from RNA that was extracted from PBMCs. Arm-PCR of CDR3 regions with iRepertoire HTBI primers generated TCR beta libraries. TCRdb re-analysed the multiplex PCR reads in MiXCR, keeping a single row per CDR3 protein. The data hold fewer than 450,000 distinct CDR3 sequences, with roughly a quarter observed a single time.

The rearrangement links TRBV15 to TRBJ1-1; tentative D call: TRBD1 (5 bases). The TCR sequence derives from a female donor with Graves disease. The input for sequencing was peripheral blood mononuclear cells (PBMCs), taken when the disease was refractory, from a patient treated with antithyroid drugs. This CDR3 reads CATSREGGGYTEAFF. In nucleotides, the CDR3 is TGTGCCACCAGCAGAGAGGGTGGGGGGTACACTGAAGCTTTCTTT.